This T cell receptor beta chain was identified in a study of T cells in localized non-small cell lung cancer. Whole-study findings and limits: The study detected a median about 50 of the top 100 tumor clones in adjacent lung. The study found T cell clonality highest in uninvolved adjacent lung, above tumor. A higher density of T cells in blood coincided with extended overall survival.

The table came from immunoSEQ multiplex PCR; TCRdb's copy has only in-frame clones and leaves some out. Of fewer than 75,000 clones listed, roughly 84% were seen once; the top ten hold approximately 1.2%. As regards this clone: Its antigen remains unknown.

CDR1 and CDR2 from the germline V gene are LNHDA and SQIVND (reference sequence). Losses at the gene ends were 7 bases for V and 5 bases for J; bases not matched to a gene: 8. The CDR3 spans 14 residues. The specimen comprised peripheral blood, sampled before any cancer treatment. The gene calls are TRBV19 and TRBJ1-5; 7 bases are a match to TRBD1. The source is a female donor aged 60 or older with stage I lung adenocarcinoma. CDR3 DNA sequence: TGTGCCAGTATGAGATGGACAGGAGATCAGCCCCAGCATTTT. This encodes CASMRWTGDQPQHF.